The rows below give T cell receptor beta chains drawn from one sample of a study of CD4 T cells in relation to SARS-CoV-2 and coronaviruses. Antigens for these TCRs are unknown. TCRdb's copy holds only in-frame clones and misses some; the assay was immunoSEQ multiplex PCR. The top ten hold just over 20% of the sample, which has 38,000 or so clones, under 80% seen once. The material sequenced was memory CD4+ T cells from PBMCs, cultured in vitro. These receptors were obtained from an adult with COVID-19. Both conserved end residues are part of each CDR3. D genes are given only for firm matches. Clone size appears in some rows only: once, few, many, or a class for an expanded clone.

TGTGCCAGCAGCAGGGGTAATGAGCAGTTCTTC,CASSRGNEQFF,.,.,TRBV7-9,11,TRBJ2-1
TGTGCCAGCAGCCAGTACCCCGACAATGAGCAGTTCTTC,CASSQYPDNEQFF,.,few,TRBV3-1/TRBV3-2,13,TRBJ2-1
TGTGCCAGCAGGAAGACTGGAGCGGTCCTCTACGAGCAGTACTTC,CASRKTGAVLYEQYF,.,.,TRBV14,15,TRBJ2-7
TGTGCCAGCAGCGTCATGGGTATAGCGGGAGGATACGAGACCCAGTACTTC,CASSVMGIAGGYETQYF,TRBD2,.,TRBV5-4,17,TRBJ2-5
TGCGCCAGCAGTCCGTATGACAGGGTCTCGGAGACCCAGTACTTC,CASSPYDRVSETQYF,TRBD1,.,TRBV5-1,15,TRBJ2-5
TGCGCCAGCAGCTCGACTCTAGGGGCCTACGAGCAGTACTTC,CASSSTLGAYEQYF,.,.,TRBV5-1,14,TRBJ2-7
TGCGCCAGCAGTCGGGACTATCGGTGGGATTCCTACAATGAGCAGTTCTTC,CASSRDYRWDSYNEQFF,TRBD2,.,TRBV5-1,17,TRBJ2-1
TGCGCCAGCAGCTCCACGGGGGGAAACTATGGCTACACCTTC,CASSSTGGNYGYTF,.,.,TRBV5-1,14,TRBJ1-2
TGTGCCAGCAGTCCGGGACAGGGTTTCGGGCAGTACTTC,CASSPGQGFGQYF,TRBD1,.,TRBV12-3/TRBV12-4,13,TRBJ2-7
TGTGCCTGGAGTGTTCCGGGACTAGCGTATAGAGGCGCCTACAATGAGCAGTTCTTC,CAWSVPGLAYRGAYNEQFF,TRBD2,.,TRBV30,19,TRBJ2-1
TGTGCCAGCAGTAGGAAGGAATCCAACGAGCAGTACTTC,CASSRKESNEQYF,.,.,TRBV6-5,13,TRBJ2-7
TGTGCCAGCAGCTTAAGCGAGACCCAGTACTTC,CASSLSETQYF,.,.,TRBV7-2,11,TRBJ2-5
TGTGCCAGCAGCTTGCGTGCGACAGGGCAATACGAGCAGTACTTC,CASSLRATGQYEQYF,TRBD1,.,TRBV7-2,15,TRBJ2-7
TGCGCCAGCGTTTCTAGCGGGAGGGCCGACACCGGGGAGCTGTTTTTT,CASVSSGRADTGELFF,TRBD2,.,TRBV5-1,16,TRBJ2-2
TGTGCCAGCAGTTCCCGACTCATCTCTGGGGCCAACGTCCTGACTTTC,CASSSRLISGANVLTF,.,.,TRBV28,16,TRBJ2-6
TGTGCCAGCAGTCAACACCAGGGGGATAATTCACCCCTCCACTTT,CASSQHQGDNSPLHF,TRBD1,.,TRBV6-6,15,TRBJ1-6
TGTGCCAGCAGCGCCACGGCGGACACTGAAGCTTTCTTT,CASSATADTEAFF,.,hyperexpanded,TRBV9,13,TRBJ1-1
TGTGCCAGCAGCTTAGATTTGGGGCAGTACTTC,CASSLDLGQYF,.,few,TRBV7-9,11,TRBJ2-7